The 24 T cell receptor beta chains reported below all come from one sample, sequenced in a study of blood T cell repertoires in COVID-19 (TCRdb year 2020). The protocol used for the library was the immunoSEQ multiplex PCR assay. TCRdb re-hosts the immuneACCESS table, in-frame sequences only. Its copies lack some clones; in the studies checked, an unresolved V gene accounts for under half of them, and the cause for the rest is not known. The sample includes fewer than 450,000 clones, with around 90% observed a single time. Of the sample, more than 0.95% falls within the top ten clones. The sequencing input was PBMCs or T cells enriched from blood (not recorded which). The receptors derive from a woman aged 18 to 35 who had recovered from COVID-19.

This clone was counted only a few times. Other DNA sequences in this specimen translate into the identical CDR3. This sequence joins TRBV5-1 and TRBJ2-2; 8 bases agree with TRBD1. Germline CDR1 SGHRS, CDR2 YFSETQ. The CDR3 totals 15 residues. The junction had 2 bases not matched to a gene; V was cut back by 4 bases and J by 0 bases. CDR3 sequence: CASSPRGPNTGELFF. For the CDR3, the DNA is TGCGCCAGCAGCCCCAGGGGGCCGAACACCGGGGAGCTGTTTTTT.

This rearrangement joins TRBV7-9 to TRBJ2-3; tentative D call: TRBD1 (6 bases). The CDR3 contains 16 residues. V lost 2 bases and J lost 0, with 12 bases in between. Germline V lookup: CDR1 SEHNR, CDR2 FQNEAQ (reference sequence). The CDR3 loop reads CASSLFLDRSTDTQYF. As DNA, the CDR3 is TGTGCCAGCAGCTTATTTTTGGACAGAAGCACAGATACGCAGTATTTT.

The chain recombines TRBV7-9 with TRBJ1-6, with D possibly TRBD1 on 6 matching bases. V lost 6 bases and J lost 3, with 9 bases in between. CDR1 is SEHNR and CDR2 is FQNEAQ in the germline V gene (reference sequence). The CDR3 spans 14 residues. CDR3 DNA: TGTGCCAGCAGGCAGGGGAACTATAATTCACCCCTCCACTTT. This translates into CASRQGNYNSPLHF.

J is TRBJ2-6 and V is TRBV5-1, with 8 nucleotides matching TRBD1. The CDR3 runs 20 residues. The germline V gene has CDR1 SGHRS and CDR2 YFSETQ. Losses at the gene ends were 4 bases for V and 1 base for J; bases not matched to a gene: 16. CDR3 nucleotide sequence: TGCGCCAGCAGCACGGACGACAGGGGCTTAACCCAATCTGGGGCCAACGTCCTGACTTTC. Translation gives CASSTDDRGLTQSGANVLTF.

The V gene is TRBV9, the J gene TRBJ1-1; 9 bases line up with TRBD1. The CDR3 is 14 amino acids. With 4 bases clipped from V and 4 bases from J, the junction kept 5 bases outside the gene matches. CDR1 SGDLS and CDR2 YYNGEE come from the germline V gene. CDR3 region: CASSLLDRGTEAFF. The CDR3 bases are TGTGCCAGCAGCCTCCTGGACAGGGGCACTGAAGCTTTCTTT.

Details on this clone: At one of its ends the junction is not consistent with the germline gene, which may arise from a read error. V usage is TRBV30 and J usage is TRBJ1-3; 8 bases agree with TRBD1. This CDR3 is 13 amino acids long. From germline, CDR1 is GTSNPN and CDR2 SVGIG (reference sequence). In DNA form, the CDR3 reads TGTGCCTGGACCCTATTTAGAGGACAGGGCTTTCATTTT. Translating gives CAWTLFRGQGFHF.

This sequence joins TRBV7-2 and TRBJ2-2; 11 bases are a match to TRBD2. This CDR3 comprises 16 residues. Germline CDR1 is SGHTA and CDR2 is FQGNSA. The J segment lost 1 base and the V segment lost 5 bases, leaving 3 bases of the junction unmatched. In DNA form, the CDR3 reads TGTGCCAGCAGCGTGGGACTAGCGGTGAACACCGGGGAGCTGTTTTTT. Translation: CASSVGLAVNTGELFF.

In DNA, the CDR3 is TGCAGCGCCGGACAGGGGGACACCGGGGAGCTGTTTTTT. It encodes CSAGQGDTGELFF. V usage is TRBV29-1 and J usage is TRBJ2-2; TRBD1 agrees at 10 bases. This CDR3 region has 13 residues. Trimming at V came to 7 bases and at J to 3 bases, leaving 2 bases not matched to a gene. Per the germline V gene, CDR1 is SQVTM and CDR2 is ANQGSEA.

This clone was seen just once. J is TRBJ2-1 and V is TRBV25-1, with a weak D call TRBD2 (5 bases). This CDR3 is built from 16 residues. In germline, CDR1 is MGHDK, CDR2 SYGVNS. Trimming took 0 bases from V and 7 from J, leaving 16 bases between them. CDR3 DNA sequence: TGTGCCAGCAGTGAATATCTCCTCCGGGGAGATAATGAGCAGTTCTTC. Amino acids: CASSEYLLRGDNEQFF.

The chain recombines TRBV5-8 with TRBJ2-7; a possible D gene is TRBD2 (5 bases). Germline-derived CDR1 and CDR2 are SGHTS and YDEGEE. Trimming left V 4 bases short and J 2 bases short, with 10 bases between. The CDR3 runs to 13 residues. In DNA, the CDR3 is TGTGCCAGCAGCCAAGGCGGGCCCTACGAGCAGTACTTC. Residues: CASSQGGPYEQYF.

The CDR3 spells CASSDGTGVNYGYTF. CDR3 bases: TGTGCCAGCAGTGATGGGACAGGGGTAAACTATGGCTACACCTTC. The gene calls are TRBV6-1 and TRBJ1-2, with 10 bases fitting TRBD1. This CDR3 has 15 residues. Germline-derived CDR1 and CDR2 are MNHNS and SASEGT. V lost 3 bases to trimming and J lost 2 bases; unmatched junction nucleotides: 3.

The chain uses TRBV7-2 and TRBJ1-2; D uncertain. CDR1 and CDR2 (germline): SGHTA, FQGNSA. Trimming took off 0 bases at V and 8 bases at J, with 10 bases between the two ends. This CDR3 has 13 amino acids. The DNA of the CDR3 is TGTGCCAGCAGCTTAGCTGTGGGCAGCGGCTACACCTTC. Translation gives CASSLAVGSGYTF. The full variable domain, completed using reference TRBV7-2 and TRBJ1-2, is GAGVSQSPSNKVTEKGKDVELRCDPISGHTALYWYRQSLGQGLEFLIYFQGNSAPDKSGLPSDRFSAERTGGSVSTLTIQRTQQEDSAVYLCASSLAVGSGYTFGSGTRLTVV.

The CDR3 DNA follows: TGTGCCAGCAGTGAGATGGGGGGGAGAAATTCACCCCTCCACTTT. This encodes CASSEMGGRNSPLHF. The chain employs TRBV6-1 and TRBJ1-6; D might be TRBD1 (5 bases). The germline V gene has CDR1 MNHNS and CDR2 SASEGT. The CDR3 runs 15 residues. V shed 3 bases and J shed 7 bases, with 13 bases lying between them.

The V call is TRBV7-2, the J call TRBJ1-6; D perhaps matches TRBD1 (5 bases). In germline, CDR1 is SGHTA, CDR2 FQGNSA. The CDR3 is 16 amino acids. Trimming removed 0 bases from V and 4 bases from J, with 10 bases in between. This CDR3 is CASSLAPGGYNSPLHF. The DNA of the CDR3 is TGTGCCAGCAGCTTAGCGCCCGGGGGGTATAATTCACCCCTCCACTTT.

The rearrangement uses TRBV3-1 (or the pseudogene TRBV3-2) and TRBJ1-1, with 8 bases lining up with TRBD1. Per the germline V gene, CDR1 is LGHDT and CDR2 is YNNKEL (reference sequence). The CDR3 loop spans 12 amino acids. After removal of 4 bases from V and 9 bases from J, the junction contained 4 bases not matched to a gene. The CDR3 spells CASSPQGAKAFF. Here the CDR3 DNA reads TGTGCCAGCAGCCCCCAGGGGGCAAAAGCTTTCTTT.

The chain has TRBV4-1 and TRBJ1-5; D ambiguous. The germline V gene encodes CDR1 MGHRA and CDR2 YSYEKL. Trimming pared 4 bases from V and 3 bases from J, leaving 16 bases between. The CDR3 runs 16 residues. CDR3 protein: CASSPLWALDNQPQHF. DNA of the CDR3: TGCGCCAGCAGCCCTCTCTGGGCCCTGGACAATCAGCCCCAGCATTTT.

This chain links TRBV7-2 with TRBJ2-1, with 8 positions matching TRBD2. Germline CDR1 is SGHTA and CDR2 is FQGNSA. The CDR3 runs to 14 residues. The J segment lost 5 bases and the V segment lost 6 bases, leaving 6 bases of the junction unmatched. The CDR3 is CASRKTSVDNEQFF. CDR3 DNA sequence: TGTGCCAGCAGAAAGACTAGCGTCGACAATGAGCAGTTCTTC.

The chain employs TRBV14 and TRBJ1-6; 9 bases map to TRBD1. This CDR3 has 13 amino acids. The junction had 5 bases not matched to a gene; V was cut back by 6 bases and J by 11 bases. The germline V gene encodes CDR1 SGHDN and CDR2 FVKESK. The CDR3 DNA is TGTGCCAGCAGTCTCGGACAGGGGACACCCCTCCACTTT. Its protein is CASSLGQGTPLHF.

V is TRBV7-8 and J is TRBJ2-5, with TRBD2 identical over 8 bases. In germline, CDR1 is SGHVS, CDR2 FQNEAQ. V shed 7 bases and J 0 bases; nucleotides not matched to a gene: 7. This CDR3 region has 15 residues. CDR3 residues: CASTRELADQETQYF. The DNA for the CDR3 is TGTGCCAGCACAAGAGAACTAGCGGACCAAGAGACCCAGTACTTC.

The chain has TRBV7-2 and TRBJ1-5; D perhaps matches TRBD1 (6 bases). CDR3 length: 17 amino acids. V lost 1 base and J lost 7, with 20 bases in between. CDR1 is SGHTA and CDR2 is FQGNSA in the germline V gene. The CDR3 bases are TGTGCCAGCAGCTTAGACGGGGGGGGCTCTCTTCTACAGCCCCAGCATTTT. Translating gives CASSLDGGGSLLQPQHF. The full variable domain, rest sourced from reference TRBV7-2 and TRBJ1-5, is GAGVSQSPSNKVTEKGKDVELRCDPISGHTALYWYRQSLGQGLEFLIYFQGNSAPDKSGLPSDRFSAERTGGSVSTLTIQRTQQEDSAVYLCASSLDGGGSLLQPQHFGDGTRLSIL.

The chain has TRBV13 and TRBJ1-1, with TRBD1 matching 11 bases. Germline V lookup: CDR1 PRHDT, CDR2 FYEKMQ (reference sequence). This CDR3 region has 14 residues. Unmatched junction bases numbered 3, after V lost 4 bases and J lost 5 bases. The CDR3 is CASSSRDRGTEAFF. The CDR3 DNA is TGTGCCAGCAGCTCCCGGGACAGGGGGACTGAAGCTTTCTTT.

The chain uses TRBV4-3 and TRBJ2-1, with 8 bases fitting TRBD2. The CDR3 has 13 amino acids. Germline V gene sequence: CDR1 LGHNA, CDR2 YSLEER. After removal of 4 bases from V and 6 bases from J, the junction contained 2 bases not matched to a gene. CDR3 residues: CASSRGGLNEQFF. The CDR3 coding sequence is TGCGCCAGCAGCCGCGGGGGGCTCAATGAGCAGTTCTTC.

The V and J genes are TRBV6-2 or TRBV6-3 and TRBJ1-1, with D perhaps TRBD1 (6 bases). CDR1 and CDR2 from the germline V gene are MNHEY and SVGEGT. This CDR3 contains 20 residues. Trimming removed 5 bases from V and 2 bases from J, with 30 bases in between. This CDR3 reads CASSVPQEPGTTWSNTEAFF. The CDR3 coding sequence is TGTGCCAGCAGTGTCCCCCAGGAACCCGGGACAACGTGGAGCAACACTGAAGCTTTCTTT.

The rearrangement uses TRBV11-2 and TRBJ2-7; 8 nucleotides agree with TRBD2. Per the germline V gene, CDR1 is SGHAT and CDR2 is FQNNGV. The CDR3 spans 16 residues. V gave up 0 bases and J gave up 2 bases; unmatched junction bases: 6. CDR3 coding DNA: TGTGCCAGCAGCTTAGATTTATCGGGGGGGGCCTACGAGCAGTACTTC. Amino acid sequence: CASSLDLSGGAYEQYF.